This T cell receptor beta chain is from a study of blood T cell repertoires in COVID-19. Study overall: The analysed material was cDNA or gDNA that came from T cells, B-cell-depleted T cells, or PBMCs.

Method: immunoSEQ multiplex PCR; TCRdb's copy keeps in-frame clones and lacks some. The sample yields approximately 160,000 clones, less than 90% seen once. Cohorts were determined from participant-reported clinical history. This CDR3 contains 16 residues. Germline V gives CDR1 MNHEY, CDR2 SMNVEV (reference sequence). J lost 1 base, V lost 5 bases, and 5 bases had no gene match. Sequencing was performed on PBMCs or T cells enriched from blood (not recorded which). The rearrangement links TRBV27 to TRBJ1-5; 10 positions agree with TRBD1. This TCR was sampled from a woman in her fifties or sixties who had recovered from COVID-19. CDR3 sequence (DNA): TGTGCCAGCAGTCCCGCGGGACAGGGGAGCAATCAGCCCCAGCATTTT. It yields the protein CASSPAGQGSNQPQHF.